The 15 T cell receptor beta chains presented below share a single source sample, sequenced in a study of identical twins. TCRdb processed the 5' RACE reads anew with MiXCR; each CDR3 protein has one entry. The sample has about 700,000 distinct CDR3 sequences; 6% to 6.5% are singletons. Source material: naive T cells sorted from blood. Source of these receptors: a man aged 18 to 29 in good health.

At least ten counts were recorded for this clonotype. CDR3 protein: CAIPSGHIEQYF. The CDR3 DNA reads TGTGCCATCCCATCGGGCCATATCGAGCAGTACTTC. V gene TRBV6-2 or TRBV6-3 combines with J gene TRBJ2-7; D call uncertain. The V and J ends lost 10 bases and 6 bases respectively, with 16 bases between them. The germline V gene has CDR1 MNHEY and CDR2 SVGEGT. CDR3 length: 12 amino acids.

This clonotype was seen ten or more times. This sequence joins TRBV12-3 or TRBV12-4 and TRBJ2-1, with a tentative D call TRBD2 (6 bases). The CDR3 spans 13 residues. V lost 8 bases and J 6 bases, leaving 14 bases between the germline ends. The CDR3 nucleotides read TGTGCCAGCGCCGGCGGGAACGTCAATGAGCAGTTCTTC. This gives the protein CASAGGNVNEQFF.

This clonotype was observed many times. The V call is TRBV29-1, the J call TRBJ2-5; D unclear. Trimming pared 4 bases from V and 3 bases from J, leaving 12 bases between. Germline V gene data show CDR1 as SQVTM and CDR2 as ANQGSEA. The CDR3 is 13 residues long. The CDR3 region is CSVAPRRKETQYF. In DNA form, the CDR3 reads TGCAGCGTTGCCCCTAGACGAAAAGAGACCCAGTACTTC.

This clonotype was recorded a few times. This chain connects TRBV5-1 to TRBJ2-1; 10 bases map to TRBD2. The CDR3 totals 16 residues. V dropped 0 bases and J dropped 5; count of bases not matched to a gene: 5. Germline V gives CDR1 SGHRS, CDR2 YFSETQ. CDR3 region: CASSLVGTSANNEQFF. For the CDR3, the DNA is TGCGCCAGCAGCTTGGTTGGGACTAGCGCGAACAATGAGCAGTTCTTC.

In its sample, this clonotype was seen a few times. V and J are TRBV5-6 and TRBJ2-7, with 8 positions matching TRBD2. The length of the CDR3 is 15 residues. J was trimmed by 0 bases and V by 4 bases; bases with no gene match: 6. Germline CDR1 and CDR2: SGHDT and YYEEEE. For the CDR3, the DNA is TGTGCCAGCAGCAAAACCGGGACTAGCTCCTACGAGCAGTACGTC. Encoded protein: CASSKTGTSSYEQYV.

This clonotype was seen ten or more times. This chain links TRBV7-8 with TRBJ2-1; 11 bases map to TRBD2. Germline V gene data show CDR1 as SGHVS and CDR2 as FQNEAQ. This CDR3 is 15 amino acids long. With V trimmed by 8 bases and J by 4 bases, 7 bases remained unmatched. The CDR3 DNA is TGTGCCAGCCGAGATACTAGCGGGAGTTACAATGAGCAGTTCTTC. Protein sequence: CASRDTSGSYNEQFF.

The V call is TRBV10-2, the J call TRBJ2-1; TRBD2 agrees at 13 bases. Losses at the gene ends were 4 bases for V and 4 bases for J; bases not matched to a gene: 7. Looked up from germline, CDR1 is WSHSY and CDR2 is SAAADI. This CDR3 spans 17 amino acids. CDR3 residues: CASSGLLAGGPYNEQFF. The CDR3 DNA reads TGCGCCAGCAGTGGCCTACTAGCGGGAGGGCCTTACAATGAGCAGTTCTTC.

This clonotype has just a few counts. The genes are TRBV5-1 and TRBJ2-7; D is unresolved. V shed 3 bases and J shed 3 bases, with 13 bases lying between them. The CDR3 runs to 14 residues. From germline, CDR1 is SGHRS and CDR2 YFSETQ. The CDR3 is CASSSNPTDYEQYF. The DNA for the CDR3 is TGCGCCAGCAGCTCTAACCCTACAGACTACGAGCAGTACTTC.

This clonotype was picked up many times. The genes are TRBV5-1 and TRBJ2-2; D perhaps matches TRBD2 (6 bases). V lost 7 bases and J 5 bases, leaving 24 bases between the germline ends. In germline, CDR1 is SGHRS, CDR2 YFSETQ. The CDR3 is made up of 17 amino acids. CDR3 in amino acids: CASRPPQRERGTGELFF. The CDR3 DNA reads TGCGCCAGCCGTCCCCCCCAACGGGAGCGTGGTACCGGGGAGCTGTTTTTT.

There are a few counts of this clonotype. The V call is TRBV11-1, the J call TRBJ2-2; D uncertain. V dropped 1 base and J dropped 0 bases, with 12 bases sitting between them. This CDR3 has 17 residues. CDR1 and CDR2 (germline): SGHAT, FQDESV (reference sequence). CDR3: CASSLGPQIANTGELFF. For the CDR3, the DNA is TGTGCCAGCAGCTTAGGGCCGCAGATAGCGAACACCGGGGAGCTGTTTTTT.

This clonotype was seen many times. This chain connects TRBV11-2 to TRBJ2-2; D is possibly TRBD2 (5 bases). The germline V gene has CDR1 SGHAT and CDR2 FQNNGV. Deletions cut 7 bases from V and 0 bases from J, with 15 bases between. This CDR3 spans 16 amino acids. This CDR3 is CASIPGELTNTGELFF. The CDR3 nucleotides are TGTGCCAGCATCCCCGGGGAACTCACGAACACCGGGGAGCTGTTTTTT.

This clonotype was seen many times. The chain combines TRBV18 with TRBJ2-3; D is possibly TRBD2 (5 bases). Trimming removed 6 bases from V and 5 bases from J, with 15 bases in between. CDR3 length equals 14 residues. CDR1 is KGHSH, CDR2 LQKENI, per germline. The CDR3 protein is CASSPGLFEDTQYF. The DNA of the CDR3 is TGTGCCAGCTCGCCGGGATTATTTGAAGATACGCAGTATTTT.

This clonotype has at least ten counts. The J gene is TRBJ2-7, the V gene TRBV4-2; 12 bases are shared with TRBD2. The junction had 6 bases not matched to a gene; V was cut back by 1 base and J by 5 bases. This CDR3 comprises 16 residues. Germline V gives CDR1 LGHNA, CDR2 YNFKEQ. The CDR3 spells CASSQGLAGVGHEQYF. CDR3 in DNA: TGTGCCAGCAGCCAAGGACTAGCGGGAGTGGGACACGAGCAGTACTTC.

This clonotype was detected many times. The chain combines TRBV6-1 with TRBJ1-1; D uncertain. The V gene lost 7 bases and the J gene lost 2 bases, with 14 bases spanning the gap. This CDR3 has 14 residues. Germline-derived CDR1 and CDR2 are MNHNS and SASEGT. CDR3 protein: CASKEDGRNTEAFF. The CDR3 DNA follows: TGTGCCAGCAAAGAAGACGGGCGTAACACTGAAGCTTTCTTT.

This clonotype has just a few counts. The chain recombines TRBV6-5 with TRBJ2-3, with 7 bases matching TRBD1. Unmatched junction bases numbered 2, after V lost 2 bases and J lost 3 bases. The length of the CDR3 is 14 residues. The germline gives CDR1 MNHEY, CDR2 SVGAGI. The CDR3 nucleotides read TGTGCCAGCAGTTACGCACAGGGGACAGATACGCAGTATTTT. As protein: CASSYAQGTDTQYF.